This TCR beta chain was recorded in a study of cytomegalovirus exposure and HLA in healthy donors. Background on the study: Inside one of the first data releases sat about 85 million unique TCRs taken from HLA-typed donors.

The CDR3 sequence is 13 residues long. The V end was cut by 6 bases, the J end by 8 bases, with 16 bases between. Germline V lookup: CDR1 MNHEY, CDR2 SMNVEV (reference sequence). In the case of this clone: Antigen: not known.

Study-level findings and limits: TCR beta chains numbering some 160 were designated cytomegalovirus-associated.

While unrecorded immune exposures were likely, the donors were nominally healthy when sampled. The study ran its PCR with 60 Vbeta and 13 Jbeta primers. In the source study's methods: The count from a later analysis was about 80 million unique TCR beta chains, roughly 11 million of them shared. Repertoires were generated with immunoSEQ multiplex PCR, while TCRdb's copy carries only in-frame clones and drops some. Clone size and the V and J calls come from that table; the DNA yielded D and trimming. Found here are approximately 180,000 clones, around 83% of them singletons; the top ten hold around 1.7%.

This receptor was identified in a woman between 18 and 30 years old in good health and CMV-seronegative. Sequencing was carried out using PBMCs. The V and J genes are TRBV27 and TRBJ1-2; a possible D gene is TRBD1 (6 bases). The CDR3 loop is CASRKQGLGGYTF. The CDR3 nucleotides read TGTGCCAGCAGAAAACAGGGATTAGGGGGCTACACCTTC.